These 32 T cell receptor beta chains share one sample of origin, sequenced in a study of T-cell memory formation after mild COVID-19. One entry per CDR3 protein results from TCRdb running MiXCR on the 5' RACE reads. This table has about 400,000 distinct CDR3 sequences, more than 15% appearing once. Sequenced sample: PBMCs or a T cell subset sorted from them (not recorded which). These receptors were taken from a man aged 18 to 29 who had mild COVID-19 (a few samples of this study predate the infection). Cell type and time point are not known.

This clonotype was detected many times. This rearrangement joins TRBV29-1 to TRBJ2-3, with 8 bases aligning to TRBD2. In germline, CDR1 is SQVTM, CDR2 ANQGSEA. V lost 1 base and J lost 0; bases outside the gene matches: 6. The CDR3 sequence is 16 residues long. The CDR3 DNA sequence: TGCAGCGTTGAAGGTTCGGCGGGGGGTAGCACAGATACGCAGTATTTT. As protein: CSVEGSAGGSTDTQYF.

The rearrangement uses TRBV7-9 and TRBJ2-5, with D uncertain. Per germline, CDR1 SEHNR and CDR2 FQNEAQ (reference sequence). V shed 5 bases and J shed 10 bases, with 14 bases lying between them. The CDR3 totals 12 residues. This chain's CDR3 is CASSPSWEDQYF. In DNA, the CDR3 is TGTGCCAGCAGCCCTTCGTGGGAAGACCAGTACTTC. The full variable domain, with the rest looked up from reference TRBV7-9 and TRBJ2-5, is DTGVSQNPRHKITKRGQNVTFRCDPISEHNRLYWYRQTLGQGPEFLTYFQNEAQLEKSRLLSDRFSAERPKGSFSTLEIQRTEQGDSAMYLCASSPSWEDQYFGPGTRLLVL.

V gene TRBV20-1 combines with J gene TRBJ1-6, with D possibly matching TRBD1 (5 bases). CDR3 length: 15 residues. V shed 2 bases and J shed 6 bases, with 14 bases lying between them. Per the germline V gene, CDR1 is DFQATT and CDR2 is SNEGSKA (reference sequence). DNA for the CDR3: TGCAGTGCTAGACCCCAGGGCACCTTTAATTCACCCCTCCACTTT. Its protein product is CSARPQGTFNSPLHF.

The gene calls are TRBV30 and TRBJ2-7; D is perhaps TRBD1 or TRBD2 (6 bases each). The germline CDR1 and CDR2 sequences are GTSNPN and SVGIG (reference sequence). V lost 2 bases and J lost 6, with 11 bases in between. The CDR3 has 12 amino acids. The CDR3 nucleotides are TGTGCCTGGAGTTCGGGGGCGCGCGAGCAGTACTTC. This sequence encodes CAWSSGAREQYF.

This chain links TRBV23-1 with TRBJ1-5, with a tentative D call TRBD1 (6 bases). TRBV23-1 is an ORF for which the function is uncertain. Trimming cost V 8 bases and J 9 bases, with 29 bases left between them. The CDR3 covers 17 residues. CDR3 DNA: TGCGCCAGCTCAGTCCCTCCTATACAGGGCCGCTCAAGGCCCCAGCATTTT. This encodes CASSVPPIQGRSRPQHF.

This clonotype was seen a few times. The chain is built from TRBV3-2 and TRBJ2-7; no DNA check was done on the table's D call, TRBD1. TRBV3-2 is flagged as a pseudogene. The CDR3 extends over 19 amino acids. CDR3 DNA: TGTGCCAGCAGCCAGGCTAGGACAGGGCCTAGCCATACGCTCTGGGAGCAGTACTTC. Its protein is CASSQARTGPSHTLWEQYF.

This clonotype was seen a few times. CDR3 region: CASSLSGGTSYEQYF. The CDR3 DNA follows: TGTGCCAGCAGCTTAAGCGGGGGGACCTCCTACGAGCAGTACTTC. The gene calls are TRBV7-2 and TRBJ2-7; 9 bases are a match to TRBD2. Trimming at V came to 2 bases and at J to 0 bases, leaving 2 bases not matched to a gene. Germline V gene sequence: CDR1 SGHTA, CDR2 FQGNSA. The CDR3 is 15 residues long.

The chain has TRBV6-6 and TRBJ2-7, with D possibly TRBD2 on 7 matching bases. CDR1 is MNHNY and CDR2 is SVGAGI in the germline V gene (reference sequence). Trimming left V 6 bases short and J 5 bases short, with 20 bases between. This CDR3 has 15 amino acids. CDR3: CASRTSGGPGNEQYF. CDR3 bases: TGTGCCAGCAGGACCTCGGGGGGCCCGGGGAACGAGCAGTACTTC.

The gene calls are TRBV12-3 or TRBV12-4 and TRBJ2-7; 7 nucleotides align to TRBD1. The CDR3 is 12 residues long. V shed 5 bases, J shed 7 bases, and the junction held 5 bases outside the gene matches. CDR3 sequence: CASSQGTAEQYV. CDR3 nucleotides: TGTGCCAGCAGTCAGGGGACAGCTGAGCAGTACGTC.

CDR3 amino acids: CASSPLQAAQETQYF. CDR3 nucleotides: TGTGCCAGCTCACCACTGCAGGCCGCCCAAGAGACCCAGTACTTC. The gene calls are TRBV18 and TRBJ2-5, with D unclear. V was trimmed by 1 base and J by 1 base, leaving 10 bases between them. The germline gives CDR1 KGHSH, CDR2 LQKENI. This CDR3 has 15 residues.

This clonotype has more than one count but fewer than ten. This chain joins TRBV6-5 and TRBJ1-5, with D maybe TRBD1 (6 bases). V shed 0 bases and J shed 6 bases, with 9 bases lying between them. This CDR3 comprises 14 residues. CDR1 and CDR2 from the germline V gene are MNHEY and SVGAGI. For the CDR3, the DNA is TGTGCCAGCAGTTACTCGGGGGCGAGTCAGCCCCAGCATTTT. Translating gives CASSYSGASQPQHF.

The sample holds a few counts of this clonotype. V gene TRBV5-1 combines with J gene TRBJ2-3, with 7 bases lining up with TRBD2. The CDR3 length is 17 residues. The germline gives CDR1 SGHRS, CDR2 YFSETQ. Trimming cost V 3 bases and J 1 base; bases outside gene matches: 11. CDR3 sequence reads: CASSSFRGGVGTDTQYF. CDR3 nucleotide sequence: TGCGCCAGCAGCTCTTTTCGCGGGGGTGTGGGCACAGATACGCAGTATTTT.

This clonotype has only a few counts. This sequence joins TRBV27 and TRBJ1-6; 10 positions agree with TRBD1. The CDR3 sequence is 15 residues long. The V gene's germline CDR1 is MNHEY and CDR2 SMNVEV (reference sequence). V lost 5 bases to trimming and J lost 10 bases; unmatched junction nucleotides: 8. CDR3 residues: CASSRLGDRGSPLHF. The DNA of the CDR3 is TGTGCCAGCAGTCGACTAGGGGACAGGGGATCACCCCTCCACTTT.

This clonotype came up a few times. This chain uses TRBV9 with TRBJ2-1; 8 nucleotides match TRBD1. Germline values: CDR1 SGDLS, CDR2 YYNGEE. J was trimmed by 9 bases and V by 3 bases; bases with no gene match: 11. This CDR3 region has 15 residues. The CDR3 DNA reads TGTGCCAGCAGCGGTCTTGCTACAGGGGGTGGTGAGCAGTTCTTC. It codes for CASSGLATGGGEQFF.

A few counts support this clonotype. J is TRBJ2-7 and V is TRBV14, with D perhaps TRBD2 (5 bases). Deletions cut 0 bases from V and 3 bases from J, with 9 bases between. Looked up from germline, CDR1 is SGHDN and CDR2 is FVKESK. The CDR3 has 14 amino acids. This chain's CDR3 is CASSQENGGYEQYV. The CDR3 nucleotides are TGTGCCAGCAGCCAAGAGAACGGAGGCTACGAGCAGTACGTC.

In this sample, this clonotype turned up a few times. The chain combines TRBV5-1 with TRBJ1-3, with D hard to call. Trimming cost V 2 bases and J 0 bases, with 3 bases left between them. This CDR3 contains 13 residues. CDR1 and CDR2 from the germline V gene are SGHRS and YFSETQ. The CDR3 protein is CASSFASGNTIYF. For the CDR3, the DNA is TGCGCCAGCAGCTTTGCCTCTGGAAACACCATATATTTT. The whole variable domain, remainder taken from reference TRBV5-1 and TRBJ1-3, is KAGVTQTPRYLIKTRGQQVTLSCSPISGHRSVSWYQQTPGQGLQFLFEYFSETQRNKGNFPGRFSGRQFSNSRSEMNVSTLELGDSALYLCASSFASGNTIYFGEGSWLTVV.

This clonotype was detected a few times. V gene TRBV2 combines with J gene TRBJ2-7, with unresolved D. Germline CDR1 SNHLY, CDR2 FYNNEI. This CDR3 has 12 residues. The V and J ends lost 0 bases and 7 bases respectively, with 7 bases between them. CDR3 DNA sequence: TGTGCCAGCAGTGAAGCCCGATGGGAGCAGTACGTC. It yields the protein CASSEARWEQYV.

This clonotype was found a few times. For the CDR3, the DNA is TGCAGTGCTAGAGAGCTACAGGGAGGCGGCTACACCTTC. Translation: CSARELQGGGYTF. The V and J genes are TRBV20-1 and TRBJ1-2, with D perhaps TRBD1 (6 bases). Trimming stripped 0 bases from V and 8 bases from J, with 13 bases between. The CDR3 has 13 amino acids. Germline V gives CDR1 DFQATT, CDR2 SNEGSKA (reference sequence).

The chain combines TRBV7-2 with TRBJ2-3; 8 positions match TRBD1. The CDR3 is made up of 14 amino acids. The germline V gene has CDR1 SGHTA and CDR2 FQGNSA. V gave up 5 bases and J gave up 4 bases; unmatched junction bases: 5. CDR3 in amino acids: CASSLPQGADTQYF. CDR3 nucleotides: TGTGCCAGCAGCCTACCACAGGGGGCAGATACGCAGTATTTT.

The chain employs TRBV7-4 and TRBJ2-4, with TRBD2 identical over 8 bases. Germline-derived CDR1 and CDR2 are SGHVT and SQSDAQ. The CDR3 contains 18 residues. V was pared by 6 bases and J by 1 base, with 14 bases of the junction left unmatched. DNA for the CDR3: TGTGCCAGCAGACCCGGGACTAGGGTACCCTCTGCCAAAAACATTCAGTACTTC. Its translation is CASRPGTRVPSAKNIQYF.

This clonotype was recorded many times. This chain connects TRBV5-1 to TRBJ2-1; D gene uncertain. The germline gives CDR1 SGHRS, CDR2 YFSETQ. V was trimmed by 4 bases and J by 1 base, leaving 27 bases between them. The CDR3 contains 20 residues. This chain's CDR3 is CASSPPITIRHINSYNEQFF. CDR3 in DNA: TGCGCCAGCAGCCCCCCCATCACGATTAGACACATCAATTCCTACAATGAGCAGTTCTTC. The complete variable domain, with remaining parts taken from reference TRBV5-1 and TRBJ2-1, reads KAGVTQTPRYLIKTRGQQVTLSCSPISGHRSVSWYQQTPGQGLQFLFEYFSETQRNKGNFPGRFSGRQFSNSRSEMNVSTLELGDSALYLCASSPPITIRHINSYNEQFFGPGTRLTVL.

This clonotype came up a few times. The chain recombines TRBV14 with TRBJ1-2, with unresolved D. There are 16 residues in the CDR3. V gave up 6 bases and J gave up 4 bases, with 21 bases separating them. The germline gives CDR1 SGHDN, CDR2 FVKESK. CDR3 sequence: CASRKVSADGLYGYTF. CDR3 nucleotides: TGTGCCAGCAGAAAAGTCTCAGCAGACGGCCTCTATGGCTACACCTTC. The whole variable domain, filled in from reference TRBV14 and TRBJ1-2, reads EAGVTQFPSHSVIEKGQTVTLRCDPISGHDNLYWYRRVMGKEIKFLLHFVKESKQDESGMPNNRFLAERTGGTYSTLKVQPAELEDSGVYFCASRKVSADGLYGYTFGSGTRLTVV.

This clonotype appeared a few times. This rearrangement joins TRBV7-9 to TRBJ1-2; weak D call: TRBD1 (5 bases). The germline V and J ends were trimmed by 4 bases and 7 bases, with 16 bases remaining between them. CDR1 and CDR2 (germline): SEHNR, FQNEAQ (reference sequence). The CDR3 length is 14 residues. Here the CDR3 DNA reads TGTGCCAGCAGCTCCCCCCCAGGGTGGCGTGGCTACACCTTC. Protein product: CASSSPPGWRGYTF.

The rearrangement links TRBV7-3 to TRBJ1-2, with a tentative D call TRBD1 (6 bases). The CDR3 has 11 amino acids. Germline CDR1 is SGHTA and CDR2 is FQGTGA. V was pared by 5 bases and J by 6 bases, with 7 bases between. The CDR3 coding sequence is TGTGCCAGCAGCGCAGGGGATGGCTACACCTTC. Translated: CASSAGDGYTF.

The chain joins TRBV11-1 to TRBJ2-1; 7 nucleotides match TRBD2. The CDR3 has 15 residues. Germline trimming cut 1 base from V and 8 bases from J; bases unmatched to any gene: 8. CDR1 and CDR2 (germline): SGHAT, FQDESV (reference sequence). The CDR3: CASSLGLAGVYEQFF. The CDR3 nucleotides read TGTGCCAGCAGCTTAGGATTAGCGGGTGTTTATGAGCAGTTCTTC.

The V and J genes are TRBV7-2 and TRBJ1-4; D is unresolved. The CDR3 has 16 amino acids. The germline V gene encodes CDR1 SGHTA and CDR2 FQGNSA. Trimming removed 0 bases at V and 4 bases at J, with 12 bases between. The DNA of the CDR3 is TGTGCCAGCAGCTTAGCGGGGTCAGGATATAATGAAAAACTGTTTTTT. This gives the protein CASSLAGSGYNEKLFF. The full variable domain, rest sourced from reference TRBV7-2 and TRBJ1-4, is GAGVSQSPSNKVTEKGKDVELRCDPISGHTALYWYRQSLGQGLEFLIYFQGNSAPDKSGLPSDRFSAERTGGSVSTLTIQRTQQEDSAVYLCASSLAGSGYNEKLFFGSGTQLSVL.

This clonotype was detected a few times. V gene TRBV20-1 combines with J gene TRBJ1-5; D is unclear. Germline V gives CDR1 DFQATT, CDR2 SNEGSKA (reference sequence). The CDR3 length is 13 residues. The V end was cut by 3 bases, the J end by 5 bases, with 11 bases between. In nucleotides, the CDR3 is TGCAGTGCTAGTGTGTCAGTCCATCAGCCCCAGCATTTT. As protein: CSASVSVHQPQHF.

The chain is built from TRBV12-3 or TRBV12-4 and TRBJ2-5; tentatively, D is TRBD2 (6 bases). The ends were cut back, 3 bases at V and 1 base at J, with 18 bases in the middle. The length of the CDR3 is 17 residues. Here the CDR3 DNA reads TGTGCCAGCAGTTTCCGTGGAGGGGCCCAATTCCAAGAGACCCAGTACTTC. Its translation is CASSFRGGAQFQETQYF.

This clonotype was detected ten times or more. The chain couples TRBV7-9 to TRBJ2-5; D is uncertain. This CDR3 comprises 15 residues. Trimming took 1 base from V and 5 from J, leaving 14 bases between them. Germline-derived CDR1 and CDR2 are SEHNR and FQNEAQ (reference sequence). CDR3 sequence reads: CASSLVRGPQETQYF. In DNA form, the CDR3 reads TGTGCCAGCAGCTTAGTAAGAGGTCCACAGGAGACCCAGTACTTC.

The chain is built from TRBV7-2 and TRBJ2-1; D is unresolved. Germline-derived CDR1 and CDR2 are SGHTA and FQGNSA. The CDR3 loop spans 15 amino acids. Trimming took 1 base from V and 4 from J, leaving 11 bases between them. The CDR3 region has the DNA TGTGCCAGCAGCTTAGAGTGGGGAACTTACAATGAGCAGTTCTTC. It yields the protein CASSLEWGTYNEQFF.

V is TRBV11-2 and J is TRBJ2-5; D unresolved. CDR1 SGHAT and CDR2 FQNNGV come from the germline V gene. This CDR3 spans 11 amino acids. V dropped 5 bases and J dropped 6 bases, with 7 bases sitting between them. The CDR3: CASSQSQTQYF. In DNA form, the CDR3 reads TGTGCCAGCAGCCAATCCCAGACCCAGTACTTC.

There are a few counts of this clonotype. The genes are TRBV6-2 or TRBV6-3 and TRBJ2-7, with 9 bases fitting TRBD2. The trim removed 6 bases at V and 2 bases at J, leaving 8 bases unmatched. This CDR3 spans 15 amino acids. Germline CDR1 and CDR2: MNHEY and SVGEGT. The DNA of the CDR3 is TGTGCCAGCAGACAAAGCGGGGGGACCACCTACGAGCAGTACTTC. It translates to CASRQSGGTTYEQYF.